Shown below are 25 T cell receptor beta chains from a single sample sequenced in a study of control samples from healthy donors and cancer patients. Libraries were prepared by immunoSEQ multiplex PCR; TCRdb keeps only in-frame clonotypes and omits some of them. The profile shows 150,000 to 180,000 clones, 93% of them singletons. Specimen: blood. The receptor set was obtained from a man aged 45-65 years in good health.

J is TRBJ2-3 and V is TRBV3-1 (or the pseudogene TRBV3-2); 16 bases fit TRBD2. The V and J ends lost 3 bases and 4 bases, in that order; junction bases with no gene match: 10. Germline V gene lookup returns CDR1 LGHDT and CDR2 YNNKEL (reference sequence). The CDR3 is 19 residues long. CDR3: CASSHTSGTSGRAPDTQYF. The CDR3 DNA reads TGTGCCAGCAGCCACACTTCCGGGACTAGCGGGAGGGCCCCAGATACGCAGTATTTT.

The chain couples TRBV10-3 to TRBJ1-1; 7 positions agree with TRBD1. Germline V gene sequence: CDR1 ENHRY, CDR2 SYGVKD. The junction had 8 bases not matched to a gene; V was cut back by 4 bases and J by 3 bases. The CDR3 contains 15 residues. The CDR3 protein is CAISAWRGRDTEAFF. In nucleotides, the CDR3 is TGTGCCATCAGTGCATGGAGGGGGCGGGACACTGAAGCTTTCTTT.

This clone was recorded once. V gene TRBV28 combines with J gene TRBJ1-2; 7 bases are shared with TRBD1. J was trimmed by 4 bases and V by 8 bases; bases with no gene match: 13. The V gene's germline CDR1 is MDHEN and CDR2 SYDVKM. The CDR3 runs to 15 residues. CDR3 nucleotide sequence: TGTGCCAGCTCCTCCCCCGACAGGGTCCTCTATGGCTACACCTTC. It yields the protein CASSSPDRVLYGYTF.

This rearrangement joins TRBV2 to TRBJ1-4; 7 bases are a match to TRBD1. The CDR3 spans 15 residues. Germline lookup yields CDR1 SNHLY and CDR2 FYNNEI. With 1 base clipped from V and 7 bases from J, the junction kept 6 bases outside the gene matches. The CDR3: CASSEGAGGTEKLFF. DNA for the CDR3: TGTGCCAGCAGTGAAGGGGCAGGGGGAACTGAAAAACTGTTTTTT.

The chain employs TRBV18 and TRBJ2-3; the D is unclear. Germline CDR1 is KGHSH and CDR2 is LQKENI. V was shortened by 5 bases and J by 6 bases, with 12 bases between the two germline ends. The CDR3 length is 13 residues. CDR3 amino acids: CASSFARSDTQYF. The CDR3, as DNA: TGTGCCAGCTCATTCGCTAGATCCGATACGCAGTATTTT.

The V call is TRBV15, the J call TRBJ1-5; no clear D. Germline V lookup: CDR1 LNHNV, CDR2 YYDKDF (reference sequence). CDR3 length equals 13 residues. Trimming pared 5 bases from V and 4 bases from J, leaving 9 bases between. The CDR3 loop is CATSPGTNQPQHF. CDR3 coding DNA: TGTGCCACCAGCCCAGGTACTAATCAGCCCCAGCATTTT.

The chain joins TRBV27 to TRBJ1-4; D is perhaps TRBD1 (5 bases). Trimming took off 4 bases at V and 8 bases at J, with 11 bases between the two ends. CDR3 size: 13 residues. Germline assignment: CDR1 MNHEY and CDR2 SMNVEV (reference sequence). Written as DNA, the CDR3 is TGTGCCAGCAGTTGGTCTAGGGGAGAAAAACTGTTTTTT. This sequence encodes CASSWSRGEKLFF.

The chain carries TRBV27 and TRBJ1-1; 8 bases are a match to TRBD1. Germline trimming cut 5 bases from V and 0 bases from J; bases unmatched to any gene: 8. Per germline, CDR1 MNHEY and CDR2 SMNVEV (reference sequence). The CDR3 totals 16 residues. The CDR3 sequence: CASSPGTGSLNTEAFF. CDR3 DNA: TGTGCCAGCAGTCCTGGGACAGGCTCTCTGAACACTGAAGCTTTCTTT.

The V call is TRBV28, the J call TRBJ1-1; possible D gene TRBD1, 5 bases. The CDR3 is 14 amino acids. Trimming took 4 bases from V and 4 from J, leaving 13 bases between them. CDR1 is MDHEN and CDR2 is SYDVKM in the germline V gene. The CDR3 coding sequence is TGTGCCAGCAGTTACGGGGGGTCTGTCACTGAAGCTTTCTTT. Amino acids: CASSYGGSVTEAFF.

The V call is TRBV18, the J call TRBJ2-2; TRBD2 matches 11 bases. Losses at the gene ends were 8 bases for V and 7 bases for J; bases not matched to a gene: 12. The CDR3 sequence is 16 residues long. Germline CDR1 reads KGHSH; CDR2 reads LQKENI. The CDR3 loop reads CASQPTSGMSDGELFF. The CDR3 coding sequence is TGTGCCAGCCAACCGACTAGCGGGATGAGCGACGGGGAGCTGTTTTTT.

The chain has TRBV5-1 and TRBJ1-4; tentative D call: TRBD1 (5 bases). The CDR3 totals 15 residues. Germline V gene data show CDR1 as SGHRS and CDR2 as YFSETQ. V lost 3 bases to trimming and J lost 3 bases, with 12 bases between them. CDR3 loop: CASSYRRGANEKLFF. DNA for the CDR3: TGCGCCAGCAGCTACCGAAGGGGAGCTAATGAAAAACTGTTTTTT.

V is TRBV14 and J is TRBJ2-7, with TRBD2 matching 9 bases. J gave up 3 bases and V 5 bases, and 5 bases lay outside the gene matches. The CDR3 consists of 14 residues. Germline V gene lookup returns CDR1 SGHDN and CDR2 FVKESK. The CDR3, as DNA: TGTGCCAGCAGCATGGGACTAGCTGGCTACGAGCAGTACTTC. Protein product: CASSMGLAGYEQYF.

The chain employs TRBV2 and TRBJ1-2, with TRBD1 matching over 9 bases. The germline V gene has CDR1 SNHLY and CDR2 FYNNEI. CDR3 length equals 17 residues. J lost 4 bases, V lost 7 bases, and 16 bases had no gene match. The CDR3 DNA sequence: TGTGCCAGCACCCGGGACAGGGTCCCGTCAAAAACCTATGGCTACACCTTC. It codes for CASTRDRVPSKTYGYTF.

This clone occurred many times. V is TRBV28 and J is TRBJ2-7; 7 nucleotides align to TRBD2. The CDR3 length is 15 residues. The germline V gene has CDR1 MDHEN and CDR2 SYDVKM. J was trimmed by 4 bases and V by 3 bases; bases with no gene match: 9. CDR3 DNA sequence: TGTGCCAGCAGTTTTGGGGGAGGGCCCACTTACGAGCAGTACTTC. This codes for CASSFGGGPTYEQYF.

The chain carries TRBV6-5 and TRBJ2-1; 10 bases map to TRBD2. This CDR3 contains 14 residues. In germline, CDR1 is MNHEY, CDR2 SVGAGI. Germline trimming cut 7 bases from V and 6 bases from J; bases unmatched to any gene: 6. The CDR3 region is CASNPGLARNEQFF. CDR3 DNA: TGTGCCAGCAACCCGGGACTAGCGCGCAATGAGCAGTTCTTC.

The chain links TRBV7-9 to TRBJ1-1, with D perhaps TRBD1 (5 bases). The length of the CDR3 is 13 residues. From germline, CDR1 is SEHNR and CDR2 FQNEAQ (reference sequence). Deletions cut 1 base from V and 11 bases from J, with 14 bases between. This CDR3 is CASSLGMGRAAFF. CDR3 nucleotides: TGTGCCAGCAGCTTAGGTATGGGGCGCGCGGCTTTCTTT.

The chain carries TRBV6-2 or TRBV6-3 and TRBJ1-1; D not resolved. There are 14 residues in the CDR3. Germline CDR1 MNHEY, CDR2 SVGEGT. V was shortened by 0 bases and J by 0 bases, with 5 bases between the two germline ends. The CDR3 reads CASSYSVVNTEAFF. In nucleotides, the CDR3 is TGTGCCAGCAGTTACTCCGTGGTGAACACTGAAGCTTTCTTT.

V and J are TRBV6-6 and TRBJ2-2; 7 bases align to TRBD1. Germline V gene data show CDR1 as MNHNY and CDR2 as SVGAGI (reference sequence). This CDR3 region has 15 residues. The ends lost 5 bases at V and 3 bases at J; junction bases unmatched: 6. This CDR3 reads CASSPLGQDTGELFF. DNA for the CDR3: TGTGCCAGCAGTCCCCTCGGACAGGACACCGGGGAGCTGTTTTTT.

The sample holds a few counts of this clone. The genes are TRBV19 and TRBJ1-5; D is undetermined. CDR3 length equals 15 residues. Germline CDR1 and CDR2: LNHDA and SQIVND (reference sequence). Trimming stripped 1 base from V and 2 bases from J, with 9 bases between. The CDR3 is CASSIGLEGNQPQHF. The CDR3 DNA reads as TGTGCCAGTAGTATAGGGCTGGAAGGCAATCAGCCCCAGCATTTT.

V and J are TRBV19 and TRBJ2-7, with TRBD2 matching 10 bases. V was clipped by 3 bases and J by 1 base; unmatched bases: 6. The CDR3 sequence is 16 residues long. The germline V gene encodes CDR1 LNHDA and CDR2 SQIVND (reference sequence). The CDR3 DNA is TGTGCCAGTAGTATCATTCCGGGACTAGCGTCCTACGAGCAGTACTTC. Translation gives CASSIIPGLASYEQYF.

J is TRBJ2-7 and V is TRBV6-5, with 10 bases identical to TRBD1. With 2 bases clipped from V and 5 bases from J, the junction kept 6 bases outside the gene matches. CDR1 and CDR2 from the germline V gene are MNHEY and SVGAGI. This CDR3 spans 15 amino acids. CDR3 residues: CASSYETGGRNEQYF. The CDR3, as DNA: TGTGCCAGCAGTTACGAGACAGGGGGCAGAAACGAGCAGTACTTC.

The chain links TRBV15 to TRBJ1-6; the D gene is possibly TRBD1 (5 bases). Germline values: CDR1 LNHNV, CDR2 YYDKDF (reference sequence). The CDR3 contains 19 residues. The germline V and J ends were trimmed by 0 bases and 3 bases, with 18 bases remaining between them. The CDR3 DNA sequence: TGTGCCACCAGCAGAGATGGAGGGGCAGGAAGATTCTATAATTCACCCCTCCACTTT. Amino acids: CATSRDGGAGRFYNSPLHF. The full variable domain, completed using reference TRBV15 and TRBJ1-6, is DAMVIQNPRYQVTQFGKPVTLSCSQTLNHNVMYWYQQKSSQAPKLLFHYYDKDFNNEADTPDNFQSRRPNTSFCFLDIRSPGLGDTAMYLCATSRDGGAGRFYNSPLHFGNGTRLTVT.

The V call is TRBV7-8, the J call TRBJ2-5, with TRBD2 identical over 8 bases. The germline CDR1 and CDR2 sequences are SGHVS and FQNEAQ. The CDR3 extends over 15 amino acids. V lost 5 bases to trimming and J lost 0 bases; unmatched junction nucleotides: 5. The CDR3 sequence is CASSRSGGYQETQYF. The CDR3 DNA reads TGTGCCAGCAGCCGGAGCGGGGGCTACCAAGAGACCCAGTACTTC.

This clone was observed once. V usage is TRBV10-3 and J usage is TRBJ1-3; tentatively, D is TRBD1 (6 bases). Trimming removed 5 bases from V and 2 bases from J, with 13 bases in between. Per the germline V gene, CDR1 is ENHRY and CDR2 is SYGVKD. The CDR3 contains 15 residues. Here the CDR3 reads CAISWQGKAGNTIYF. The CDR3 region has the DNA TGTGCCATCAGTTGGCAGGGGAAGGCTGGAAACACCATATATTTT.

The rearrangement links TRBV15 to TRBJ1-5; maybe TRBD1 (5 bases). Per the germline V gene, CDR1 is LNHNV and CDR2 is YYDKDF (reference sequence). The V gene lost 5 bases and the J gene lost 4 bases, with 15 bases spanning the gap. This CDR3 has 15 residues. The CDR3 region is CATSGGWGENQPQHF. As DNA, the CDR3 is TGTGCCACCAGCGGGGGGTGGGGAGAAAATCAGCCCCAGCATTTT.